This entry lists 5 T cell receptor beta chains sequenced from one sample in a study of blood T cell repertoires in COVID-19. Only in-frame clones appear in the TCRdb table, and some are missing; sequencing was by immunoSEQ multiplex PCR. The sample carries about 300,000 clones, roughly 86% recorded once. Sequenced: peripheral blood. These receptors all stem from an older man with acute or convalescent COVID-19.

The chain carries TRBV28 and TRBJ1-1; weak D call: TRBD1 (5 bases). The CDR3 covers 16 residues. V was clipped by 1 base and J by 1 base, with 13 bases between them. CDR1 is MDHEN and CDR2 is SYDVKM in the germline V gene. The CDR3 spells CASSLFFGQGNTEAFF. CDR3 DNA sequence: TGTGCCAGCAGTTTATTCTTCGGACAAGGGAACACTGAAGCTTTCTTT.

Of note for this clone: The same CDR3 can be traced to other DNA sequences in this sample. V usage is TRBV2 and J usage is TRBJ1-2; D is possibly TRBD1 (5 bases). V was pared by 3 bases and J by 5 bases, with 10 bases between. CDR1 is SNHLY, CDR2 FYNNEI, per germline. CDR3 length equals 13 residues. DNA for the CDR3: TGTGCCAGCAGTGAGCGGGGGTCGTATGGCTACACCTTC. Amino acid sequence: CASSERGSYGYTF.

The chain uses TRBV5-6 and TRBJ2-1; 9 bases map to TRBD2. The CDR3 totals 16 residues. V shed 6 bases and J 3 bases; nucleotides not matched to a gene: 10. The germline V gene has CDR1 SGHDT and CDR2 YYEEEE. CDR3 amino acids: CASNTISGGLYNEQFF. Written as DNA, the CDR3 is TGTGCCAGCAACACGATTAGCGGGGGCCTCTACAATGAGCAGTTCTTC.

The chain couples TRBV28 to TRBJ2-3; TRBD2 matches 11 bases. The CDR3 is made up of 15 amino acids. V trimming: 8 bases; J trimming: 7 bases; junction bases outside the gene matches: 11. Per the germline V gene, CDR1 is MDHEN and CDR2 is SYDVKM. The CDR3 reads CASSPLAGGLNTQYF. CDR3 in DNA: TGTGCCAGCTCCCCCTTAGCGGGGGGGCTAAATACGCAGTATTTT.

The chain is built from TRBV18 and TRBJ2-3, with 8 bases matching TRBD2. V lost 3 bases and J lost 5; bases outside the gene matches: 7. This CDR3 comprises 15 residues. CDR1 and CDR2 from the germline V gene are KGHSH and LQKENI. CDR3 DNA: TGTGCCAGCTCACCCGGGCACGCGGGGGGAGATACGCAGTATTTT. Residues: CASSPGHAGGDTQYF.